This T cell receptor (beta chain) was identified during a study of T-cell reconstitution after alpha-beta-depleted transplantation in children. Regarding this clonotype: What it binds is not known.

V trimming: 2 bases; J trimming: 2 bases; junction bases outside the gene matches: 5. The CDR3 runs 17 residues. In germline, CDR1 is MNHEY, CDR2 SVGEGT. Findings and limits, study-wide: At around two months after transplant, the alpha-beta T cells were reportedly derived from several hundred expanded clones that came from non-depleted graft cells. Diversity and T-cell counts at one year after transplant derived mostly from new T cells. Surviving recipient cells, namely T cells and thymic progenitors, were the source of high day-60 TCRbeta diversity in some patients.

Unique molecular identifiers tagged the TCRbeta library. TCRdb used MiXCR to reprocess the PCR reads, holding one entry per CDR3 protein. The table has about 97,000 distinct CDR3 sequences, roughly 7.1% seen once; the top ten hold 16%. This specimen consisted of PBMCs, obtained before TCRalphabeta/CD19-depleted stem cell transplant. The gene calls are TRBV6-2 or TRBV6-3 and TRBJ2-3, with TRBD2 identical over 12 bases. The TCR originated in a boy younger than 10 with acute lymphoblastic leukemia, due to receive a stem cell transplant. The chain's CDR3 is CASSYGTSGLPTDTQYF. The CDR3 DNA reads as TGTGCCAGCAGTTACGGGACTAGCGGGCTACCCACAGATACGCAGTATTTT.